This T cell receptor beta chain was sequenced during a study of CD8 T cells in Susac syndrome. Trimming shortened V by 2 bases and J by 0 bases, and 10 bases separated the two germline ends. Germline V gene sequence: CDR1 MDHEN, CDR2 SYDVKM. The CDR3 length is 15 residues. Random hexamers were used to reverse transcribe roughly 0.5 to 1 ug of RNA. In TCRdb, the immunoSEQ multiplex PCR reads were re-called with MiXCR into one record per CDR3 protein. The data contain about 76,000 distinct CDR3 sequences, approximately 94% of them singletons. The rearrangement uses TRBV28 and TRBJ1-1; D is uncertain. What was sequenced was CD8+ T cells from PBMCs. This sequence was found in a human donor with Susac syndrome. CDR3 protein: CASSLTSDVNTEAFF. The CDR3 nucleotides are TGTGCCAGCAGTTTAACGTCAGACGTGAACACTGAAGCTTTCTTT.